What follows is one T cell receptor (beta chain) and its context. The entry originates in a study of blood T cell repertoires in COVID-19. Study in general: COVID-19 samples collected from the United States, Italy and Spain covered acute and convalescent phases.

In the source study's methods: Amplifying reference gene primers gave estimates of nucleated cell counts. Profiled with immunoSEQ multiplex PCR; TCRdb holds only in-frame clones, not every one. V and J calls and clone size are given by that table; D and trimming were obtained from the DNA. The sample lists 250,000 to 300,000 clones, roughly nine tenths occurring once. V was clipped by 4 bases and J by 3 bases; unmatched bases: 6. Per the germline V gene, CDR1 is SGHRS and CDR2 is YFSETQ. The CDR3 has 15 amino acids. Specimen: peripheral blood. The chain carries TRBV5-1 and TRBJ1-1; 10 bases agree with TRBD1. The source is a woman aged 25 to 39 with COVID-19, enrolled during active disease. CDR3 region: CASSTDRGPYTEAFF. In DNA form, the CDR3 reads TGCGCCAGCAGCACAGACAGGGGGCCGTACACTGAAGCTTTCTTT.